Shown below are 2 T cell receptor beta chains from a single sample sequenced in a study of T cells after yellow fever vaccination. A single record per CDR3 protein comes from TCRdb applying MiXCR to the 5' RACE reads. The sample includes around 550,000 distinct CDR3 sequences, 19% of them seen just once. The starting material was PBMCs, obtained 15 days after the yellow fever booster vaccination. The receptors come from a man aged 25 to 40 who received the YFV17D yellow fever vaccine.

This chain uses TRBV15 with TRBJ2-5; TRBD2 agrees at 12 bases. The J segment lost 5 bases and the V segment lost 1 base, leaving 5 bases of the junction unmatched. Germline values: CDR1 LNHNV, CDR2 YYDKDF (reference sequence). This CDR3 is 16 amino acids long. DNA of the CDR3: TGTGCCACCAGCAGAGGACTAGCGGGAGTCGGGGAGACCCAGTACTTC. This codes for CATSRGLAGVGETQYF. Together with reference TRBV15 and TRBJ2-5, the CDR3 gives the full variable domain: DAMVIQNPRYQVTQFGKPVTLSCSQTLNHNVMYWYQQKSSQAPKLLFHYYDKDFNNEADTPDNFQSRRPNTSFCFLDIRSPGLGDTAMYLCATSRGLAGVGETQYFGPGTRLLVL.

The chain is built from TRBV6-2 or TRBV6-3 and TRBJ2-1; 8 bases match TRBD2. The CDR3 is made up of 16 amino acids. The J segment lost 8 bases and the V segment lost 0 bases, leaving 9 bases of the junction unmatched. Germline V gene sequence: CDR1 MNHEY, CDR2 SVGEGT. CDR3 in DNA: TGTGCCAGCAGTTACTCGTTTTCTAGCGGGCGATATGAGCAGTTCTTC. It codes for CASSYSFSSGRYEQFF.